One and the same sample provided the 25 T cell receptor beta chains below, sequenced in a study of liver allograft versus peripheral blood T cells (dated by TCRdb to about 2020). For context, the study as a whole: The study compared the T cell receptor repertoires present in transplanted livers with the repertoires present in the peripheral blood of liver transplant recipients.

Data came from an Illumina MiSeq. The public reads were reanalyzed by TCRdb: fastp trimming at Q25, MiXCR alignment, in-frame beta chains only. Entries that share a CDR3 protein sequence are merged under the most common genes and DNA. The sample contains over 10,000 distinct CDR3 sequences, around 18% of them found a single time. The top ten constitute over 10% of the sample. These receptors came from a human patient who had a liver transplant. Following a transplant, a fraction of the T cells may be traceable to the graft donor.

V and J are TRBV27 and TRBJ1-2, with 8 bases identical to TRBD1. Germline-derived CDR1 and CDR2 are MNHEY and SMNVEV (reference sequence). With V trimmed by 5 bases and J by 5 bases, 13 bases remained unmatched. The CDR3 has 16 residues. The CDR3 is CASSRAGTGPGYGYTF. The CDR3, as DNA: TGTGCCAGCAGTAGAGCCGGGACAGGCCCTGGGTATGGCTACACCTTC.

This chain links TRBV28 with TRBJ2-2, with D perhaps matching TRBD2 (6 bases). The germline V and J ends were trimmed by 6 bases and 4 bases, with 24 bases remaining between them. This CDR3 is built from 18 residues. Germline CDR1 reads MDHEN; CDR2 reads SYDVKM. Here the CDR3 DNA reads TGTGCCAGCAGCCTTTCCAGACTAGAACGGCCGAGCACCGGGGAGCTGTTTTTT. Translating gives CASSLSRLERPSTGELFF.

This clonotype occurred a few times. V is TRBV9 and J is TRBJ2-5; TRBD2 matches 14 bases. This CDR3 contains 18 residues. Trimming at V came to 4 bases and at J to 2 bases, leaving 10 bases not matched to a gene. CDR1 is SGDLS, CDR2 YYNGEE, per germline. Here the CDR3 reads CASSPTSGRARGQETQYF. In DNA form, the CDR3 reads TGTGCCAGCAGCCCGACTAGCGGGAGGGCACGGGGGCAAGAGACCCAGTACTTC.

The CDR3 DNA reads as TGTGCCAGCAGCCCTAGCCACAGGGATAATTCACCCCTCCACTTT. It specifies CASSPSHRDNSPLHF. The rearrangement links TRBV12-3 or TRBV12-4 to TRBJ1-6; D is possibly TRBD1 (6 bases). V gave up 6 bases and J gave up 5 bases, with 14 bases separating them. The CDR3 covers 15 residues.

Many counts were recorded for this clonotype. The rearrangement uses TRBV10-3 and TRBJ1-2; D ambiguous. CDR1 is ENHRY, CDR2 SYGVKD, per germline. V gave up 3 bases and J gave up 10 bases, with 12 bases separating them. The CDR3 spans 12 residues. CDR3 region: CAISEKKEFYTF. In nucleotides, the CDR3 is TGTGCCATCAGTGAAAAGAAGGAGTTCTACACCTTC.

This clonotype is labeled as medium-sized. The V call is TRBV6-1, the J call TRBJ1-6; D unclear. The V end was cut by 8 bases, the J end by 4 bases, with 24 bases between. Germline CDR1 reads MNHNS; CDR2 reads SASEGT. CDR3 length: 18 residues. CDR3 in amino acids: CASCRGGQGLGYNSPLHF. The CDR3 DNA reads TGTGCCAGCTGCCGGGGAGGGCAAGGCCTGGGATATAATTCACCCCTCCACTTT.

Notes on this clonotype: A read error may be the cause here, since a much bigger clone is one base away. This chain joins TRBV7-2 and TRBJ1-5; D gene ambiguous. This CDR3 has 15 amino acids. With 1 base removed from V and 1 base from J, the gap between germline ends came to 8 bases. CDR1 and CDR2 from the germline V gene are SGHTA and FQGNSA. The CDR3 sequence is CASSLEVTSNQPQHF. The CDR3 DNA sequence: TGTGCCAGCAGCTTAGAGGTAACGAGCAATCAGCCCCAGCATTTT.

This clonotype is deemed medium-sized. V is TRBV6-5 and J is TRBJ2-7; possibly TRBD1 or TRBD2 for D (6 bases each). Trimming took 6 bases from V and 0 from J, leaving 15 bases between them. CDR1 is MNHEY and CDR2 is SVGAGI in the germline V gene. This CDR3 region has 15 residues. The DNA for the CDR3 is TGTGCCAGCAGCCCCTGGAGGGACATCTCCTACGAGCAGTACTTC. This sequence encodes CASSPWRDISYEQYF.

This clonotype is medium-sized within its sample. The chain couples TRBV6-5 to TRBJ2-6, with D maybe TRBD1 (6 bases). Deletions cut 7 bases from V and 0 bases from J, with 16 bases between. CDR1 MNHEY and CDR2 SVGAGI come from the germline V gene. The CDR3 length is 17 residues. The CDR3, as DNA: TGTGCCAGCACCGACAGGTACACACACTCTGGGGCCAACGTCCTGACTTTC. Translated: CASTDRYTHSGANVLTF.

By share, this clonotype ranks as medium-sized. The V call is TRBV29-1, the J call TRBJ2-7; D tentatively fits TRBD1 or TRBD2 (5 bases each). The ends were cut back, 3 bases at V and 4 bases at J, with 10 bases in the middle. CDR1 and CDR2 from the germline V gene are SQVTM and ANQGSEA. The CDR3 has 12 amino acids. Written as DNA, the CDR3 is TGCAGCGTTGAGGGGGACGGGTACGAGCAGTACTTC. It yields the protein CSVEGDGYEQYF.

In this sample, this clonotype turned up many times. The gene calls are TRBV6-6 and TRBJ2-5; 10 positions match TRBD2. This CDR3 spans 16 amino acids. V shed 6 bases, J shed 4 bases, and the junction held 11 bases outside the gene matches. Germline loops: CDR1 MNHNY, CDR2 SVGAGI (reference sequence). The CDR3 loop reads CASRPPTSGALETQYF. The DNA for the CDR3 is TGTGCCAGCAGGCCCCCAACTAGCGGGGCATTAGAGACCCAGTACTTC.

J is TRBJ2-2 and V is TRBV7-9, with D possibly TRBD1 on 6 matching bases. This CDR3 contains 19 residues. V was pared by 5 bases and J by 5 bases, with 27 bases between. CDR1 and CDR2 from the germline V gene are SEHNR and FQNEAQ (reference sequence). CDR3 coding DNA: TGTGCCAGCAGCCCATGGGACATTGTGTGGACCTTGGGGACCGGGGAGCTGTTTTTT. Encoded protein: CASSPWDIVWTLGTGELFF. Full variable domain (remainder filled in from reference TRBV7-9 and TRBJ2-2): DTGVSQNPRHKITKRGQNVTFRCDPISEHNRLYWYRQTLGQGPEFLTYFQNEAQLEKSRLLSDRFSAERPKGSFSTLEIQRTEQGDSAMYLCASSPWDIVWTLGTGELFFGEGSRLTVL.

This clonotype is categorized as medium-sized. The CDR3 sequence: CASSPKTGTGYNSPLHF. CDR3 nucleotides: TGTGCCAGCTCACCAAAAACGGGGACAGGTTATAATTCACCCCTCCACTTT. V gene TRBV18 combines with J gene TRBJ1-6, with 8 bases identical to TRBD1. J gave up 4 bases and V 2 bases, and 7 bases lay outside the gene matches. Germline V CDR1 and CDR2: KGHSH, LQKENI. CDR3 length: 17 residues.

This clonotype was detected only a few times. The genes are TRBV7-9 and TRBJ2-3; 9 bases match TRBD2. Germline V gene lookup returns CDR1 SEHNR and CDR2 FQNEAQ (reference sequence). The CDR3 length is 16 residues. V lost 5 bases to trimming and J lost 3 bases; unmatched junction nucleotides: 9. The CDR3 loop reads CASSPFGGGETDTQYF. The CDR3 bases are TGTGCCAGCAGCCCTTTCGGCGGGGGGGAGACAGATACGCAGTATTTT.

This clonotype rates as medium-sized (0.01 to 0.1%). The chain carries TRBV10-3 and TRBJ2-1; D unresolved. The CDR3 contains 11 residues. V was shortened by 10 bases and J by 7 bases, with 11 bases between the two germline ends. From germline, CDR1 is ENHRY and CDR2 SYGVKD. The CDR3 here is CATSVPNEQFF. The CDR3 nucleotides are TGTGCCACATCCGTCCCGAATGAGCAGTTCTTC.

The chain recombines TRBV11-2 with TRBJ1-6, with TRBD1 identical over 8 bases. V lost 2 bases, J lost 4 bases, and 4 bases stayed unmatched. The CDR3 has 16 amino acids. Germline CDR1 reads SGHAT; CDR2 reads FQNNGV. DNA of the CDR3: TGTGCCAGCAGCTTAAGGACAGGGAGTTATAATTCACCCCTCCACTTT. It translates to CASSLRTGSYNSPLHF. Drawing the rest from reference TRBV11-2 and TRBJ1-6, the complete variable domain is EAGVAQSPRYKIIEKRQSVAFWCNPISGHATLYWYQQILGQGPKLLIQFQNNGVVDDSQLPKDRFSAERLKGVDSTLKIQPAKLEDSAVYLCASSLRTGSYNSPLHFGNGTRLTVT.

This rearrangement joins TRBV5-4 to TRBJ2-5; TRBD1 agrees at 10 bases. The CDR3 contains 16 residues. The germline V gene has CDR1 SGHNT and CDR2 YYREEE (reference sequence). V was pared by 0 bases and J by 5 bases, with 7 bases of the junction left unmatched. The CDR3 DNA reads as TGTGCCAGCAGCTTGGAGAGGACAGGGGGTGATGAGACCCAGTACTTC. Its protein is CASSLERTGGDETQYF.

This clonotype appeared a few times. The CDR3 sequence: CSVEQKNIQYF. DNA of the CDR3: TGCAGCGTTGAACAGAAAAACATTCAGTACTTC. This chain uses TRBV29-1 with TRBJ2-4; D gene uncertain. The germline CDR1 and CDR2 sequences are SQVTM and ANQGSEA. Trimming took 2 bases from V and 4 from J, leaving 3 bases between them. This CDR3 has 11 amino acids.

In its sample, this clonotype is medium-sized (0.01 to 0.1%). This chain connects TRBV29-1 to TRBJ2-5; TRBD1 or TRBD2 may be the D gene (6 bases each). V was trimmed by 7 bases and J by 1 base, leaving 13 bases between them. The CDR3 loop spans 13 amino acids. Looked up from germline, CDR1 is SQVTM and CDR2 is ANQGSEA. CDR3 coding DNA: TGCAGCGCATCGAGGGGGGTCCAAGAGACCCAGTACTTC. Translation gives CSASRGVQETQYF. Variable domain in full (rest from reference TRBV29-1 and TRBJ2-5): SAVISQKPSRDICQRGTSLTIQCQVDSQVTMMFWYRQQPGQSLTLIATANQGSEATYESGFVIDKFPISRPNLTFSTLTVSNMSPEDSSIYLCSASRGVQETQYFGPGTRLLVL.

This clonotype was picked up many times. This chain links TRBV28 with TRBJ1-2; a possible D gene is TRBD1 (5 bases). CDR1 is MDHEN, CDR2 SYDVKM, per germline. The V gene lost 2 bases and the J gene lost 4 bases, with 14 bases spanning the gap. This CDR3 region has 15 residues. The CDR3 spells CASSLPRQLGYGYTF. CDR3 sequence (DNA): TGTGCCAGCAGTTTACCCCGACAGCTGGGCTATGGCTACACCTTC.

A few counts support this clonotype. The chain couples TRBV7-2 to TRBJ2-3; 8 bases align to TRBD2. Germline V gene sequence: CDR1 SGHTA, CDR2 FQGNSA. The CDR3 is 15 amino acids. Losses at the gene ends were 5 bases for V and 0 bases for J; bases not matched to a gene: 4. As DNA, the CDR3 is TGTGCCAGCAGCGCCAAGCGGGGGAGCACAGATACGCAGTATTTT. Translated: CASSAKRGSTDTQYF.

This clonotype was seen only a few times. The rearrangement uses TRBV28 and TRBJ1-4; D is undetermined. The CDR3 spans 11 residues. V gave up 5 bases and J gave up 15 bases, with 13 bases separating them. Germline loops: CDR1 MDHEN, CDR2 SYDVKM. The chain's CDR3 is CASSHRDEVFF. CDR3 DNA: TGTGCCAGCAGTCACCGGGATGAGGTGTTTTTT.

This clonotype appeared a few times. The chain combines TRBV5-4 with TRBJ2-1; D ambiguous. CDR3 length equals 14 residues. Deletions cut 2 bases from V and 4 bases from J, with 10 bases between. Germline lookup yields CDR1 SGHNT and CDR2 YYREEE (reference sequence). CDR3 protein: CASSFEYRYNEQFF. CDR3 DNA: TGTGCCAGCAGCTTTGAATACAGATACAATGAGCAGTTCTTC.

The chain is built from TRBV20-1 and TRBJ2-3, with 10 nucleotides matching TRBD2. CDR1 and CDR2 from the germline V gene are DFQATT and SNEGSKA (reference sequence). CDR3 length equals 16 residues. Trimming at V came to 3 bases and at J to 3 bases, leaving 9 bases not matched to a gene. The CDR3 sequence: CSASIGAGGITDTQYF. CDR3 DNA sequence: TGCAGTGCTAGTATAGGAGCGGGAGGGATAACAGATACGCAGTATTTT.

This clonotype was picked up many times. The gene calls are TRBV24-1 and TRBJ1-2; D uncertain. The CDR3 consists of 13 residues. The V gene's germline CDR1 is KGHDR and CDR2 SFDVKD. Trimming stripped 5 bases from V and 5 bases from J, with 11 bases between. CDR3 protein: CATSASTLYGYTF. CDR3 bases: TGTGCCACCAGTGCCTCGACTCTGTATGGCTACACCTTC.